This T cell receptor beta chain comes out of a study of blood T cell repertoires in COVID-19. Study information: Donors in the United States, Italy and Spain gave samples during acute or convalescent COVID-19.

The table came from immunoSEQ multiplex PCR; TCRdb's copy has only in-frame clones and leaves some out. The sample lists hundreds of thousands of clones; around 90% were seen once. V gave up 1 base and J gave up 4 bases; unmatched junction bases: 11. Germline V gives CDR1 SGHTA, CDR2 FQGTGA. The CDR3 has 17 amino acids. V and J are TRBV7-3 and TRBJ2-3; 7 bases fit TRBD2. The receptor was isolated from a man younger than 35 with COVID-19, enrolled during active disease. The sample taken for sequencing was peripheral blood. In nucleotides, the CDR3 is TGTGCCAGCAGCTTAAGCGGGAGACACATAGGTTCAGATACGCAGTATTTT. Translation: CASSLSGRHIGSDTQYF.